What follows are 27 T cell receptor beta chains derived from one specimen sequenced in a study of cytotoxic CD8 clonotypes in ibrutinib-treated CLL. The method was immunoSEQ multiplex PCR; TCRdb's version includes in-frame clones alone and lacks a portion of them. The sample lists over 100,000 clones, 58% seen once, with around a third in the top ten. This material consisted of PBMCs, taken after 24 months of ibrutinib treatment. All receptors derive from a human donor with chronic lymphocytic leukemia.

This clone was counted between two and nine times. V gene TRBV5-6 combines with J gene TRBJ2-3; weak D call: TRBD1 (6 bases). V was shortened by 5 bases and J by 1 base, with 14 bases between the two germline ends. The CDR3 is 15 amino acids. From germline, CDR1 is SGHDT and CDR2 YYEEEE. CDR3 sequence: CASRPTGRGTDTQYF. CDR3 sequence (DNA): TGTGCCAGCAGACCAACAGGGCGGGGCACAGATACGCAGTATTTT.

This clone appeared a few times. J is TRBJ1-1 and V is TRBV29-1, with TRBD1 matching over 7 bases. V lost 7 bases and J lost 3; bases outside the gene matches: 5. Germline-derived CDR1 and CDR2 are SQVTM and ANQGSEA. The CDR3 is made up of 12 amino acids. CDR3 coding DNA: TGCAGCGCACAGGGGCGGGACACTGAAGCTTTCTTT. Its translation is CSAQGRDTEAFF.

The CDR3 protein is CASRGQTLNYGYTF. The CDR3, as DNA: TGTGCCAGCAGGGGACAGACCCTTAACTATGGCTACACCTTC. The rearrangement joins TRBV2 to TRBJ1-2, with 7 bases lining up with TRBD1. With 6 bases clipped from V and 1 base from J, the junction kept 5 bases outside the gene matches. The germline CDR1 and CDR2 sequences are SNHLY and FYNNEI. This CDR3 has 14 amino acids.

This clone has just a few counts. The chain has TRBV27 and TRBJ1-5; D not certain. Germline V lookup: CDR1 MNHEY, CDR2 SMNVEV (reference sequence). The CDR3 is made up of 13 amino acids. Trimming cost V 4 bases and J 1 base, with 5 bases left between them. Here the CDR3 reads CASSSSSNQPQHF. Written as DNA, the CDR3 is TGTGCCAGCAGTTCATCAAGCAATCAGCCCCAGCATTTT.

The CDR3 loop is CASSQDSQGGYEQYF. DNA for the CDR3: TGTGCCAGCAGCCAAGATTCGCAGGGAGGCTACGAGCAGTACTTC. The chain recombines TRBV4-2 with TRBJ2-7; perhaps TRBD2 as D (6 bases). Germline V CDR1 and CDR2: LGHNA, YNFKEQ. Trimming took off 0 bases at V and 3 bases at J, with 12 bases between the two ends. This CDR3 is 15 amino acids long.

V and J are TRBV19 and TRBJ1-5; D call uncertain. The CDR3 has 15 amino acids. Trimming shortened V by 7 bases and J by 0 bases, and 13 bases separated the two germline ends. Germline values: CDR1 LNHDA, CDR2 SQIVND (reference sequence). Here the CDR3 DNA reads TGTGCCAGTACCCCAGGACGGATTAGCAATCAGCCCCAGCATTTT. Its protein is CASTPGRISNQPQHF.

This clone was detected only a few times. This chain connects TRBV28 to TRBJ1-2, with a tentative D call TRBD1 (6 bases). Germline V lookup: CDR1 MDHEN, CDR2 SYDVKM. The CDR3 length is 16 residues. V gave up 6 bases and J gave up 4 bases, with 21 bases separating them. Here the CDR3 DNA reads TGTGCCAGCAGACCACTCGGGACCGGGGGCGGCTATGGCTACACCTTC. It translates to CASRPLGTGGGYGYTF.

This chain's CDR3 is CASSEARTGQPQHF. The CDR3 DNA follows: TGTGCCAGCAGTGAAGCTCGAACAGGTCAGCCCCAGCATTTT. J is TRBJ1-5 and V is TRBV6-1; the D gene is possibly TRBD1 (5 bases). Germline V gives CDR1 MNHNS, CDR2 SASEGT. The CDR3 is 14 residues long. Trimming stripped 0 bases from V and 6 bases from J, with 9 bases between.

This rearrangement joins TRBV7-9 to TRBJ2-5, with 9 bases identical to TRBD1. Germline CDR1 is SEHNR and CDR2 is FQNEAQ (reference sequence). Trimming at V came to 3 bases and at J to 5 bases, leaving 7 bases not matched to a gene. This CDR3 has 15 residues. CDR3 nucleotide sequence: TGTGCCAGCAGCTTTAAACAGGGGGCCGGGGAGACCCAGTACTTC. This codes for CASSFKQGAGETQYF.

V usage is TRBV2 and J usage is TRBJ2-7, with 8 bases fitting TRBD2. CDR3 length equals 15 residues. CDR1 is SNHLY, CDR2 FYNNEI, per germline. J lost 2 bases, V lost 7 bases, and 10 bases had no gene match. This chain's CDR3 is CASTLRGGGTYEQYF. For the CDR3, the DNA is TGTGCCAGCACTCTAAGGGGCGGGGGGACCTACGAGCAGTACTTC.

The chain is built from TRBV5-1 and TRBJ2-5; D may correspond to TRBD1 or TRBD2 (5 bases each). Between the trimmed V and J ends, which lost 0 bases and 2 bases, there was a span of 17 bases. This CDR3 has 17 residues. Germline CDR1 and CDR2: SGHRS and YFSETQ. The CDR3 DNA is TGCGCCAGCAGCTTGGTACCGGGACGAGCCCTTCAAGAGACCCAGTACTTC. It translates to CASSLVPGRALQETQYF.

This clone has just a few counts. One end of the junction varies from germline; a read error may be responsible. The chain carries TRBV18 and TRBJ1-5; tentatively, D is TRBD1 (6 bases). Germline values: CDR1 KGHSH, CDR2 LQKENI. The CDR3 totals 14 residues. The CDR3 coding sequence is TGTGCCAGCTCGCCACAGGGATCGGATCAGCCCCAGCATTTT. Translated, it gives CASSPQGSDQPQHF.

The chain recombines TRBV11-2 with TRBJ2-3; D possibly corresponds to TRBD2 (5 bases). Germline V lookup: CDR1 SGHAT, CDR2 FQNNGV. This CDR3 has 15 amino acids. Trimming left V 4 bases short and J 3 bases short, with 14 bases between. In nucleotides, the CDR3 is TGTGCCAGCAGCTCCACGGGTAGAGGGACAGATACGCAGTATTTT. It encodes CASSSTGRGTDTQYF.

The genes are TRBV15 and TRBJ1-2; no definite D call. Germline values: CDR1 LNHNV, CDR2 YYDKDF (reference sequence). The CDR3 has 13 residues. Trimming left V 5 bases short and J 2 bases short, with 9 bases between. Here the CDR3 DNA reads TGTGCCACCAGCGACCGTCCCAACTATGGCTACACCTTC. As protein: CATSDRPNYGYTF.

This clone was detected only a few times. The CDR3 coding sequence is TGTGCCAGCAGCCCCGGACAGGCCTTCCAAGAGACCCAGTACTTC. It yields the protein CASSPGQAFQETQYF. J is TRBJ2-5 and V is TRBV7-3; 7 bases are shared with TRBD1. Germline V gives CDR1 SGHTA, CDR2 FQGTGA. The J segment lost 1 base and the V segment lost 5 bases, leaving 7 bases of the junction unmatched. There are 15 residues in the CDR3.

V is TRBV7-9 and J is TRBJ1-1; 10 bases fit TRBD1. CDR3 length equals 12 residues. The J segment lost 11 bases and the V segment lost 5 bases, leaving 5 bases of the junction unmatched. Germline loops: CDR1 SEHNR, CDR2 FQNEAQ (reference sequence). DNA of the CDR3: TGTGCCAGCAGCCGAATGGGACAGGGGGCTTTCTTT. Its translation: CASSRMGQGAFF.

In this sample, this clone turned up a few times. DNA for the CDR3: TGCAGCGTTGAAGGTCGGGAGTCCTACGAGCAGTACTTC. Protein sequence: CSVEGRESYEQYF. The gene calls are TRBV29-1 and TRBJ2-7; D is perhaps TRBD2 (6 bases). The CDR3 sequence is 13 residues long. Trimming pared 1 base from V and 1 base from J, leaving 8 bases between. The germline CDR1 and CDR2 sequences are SQVTM and ANQGSEA.

The chain links TRBV12-5 to TRBJ2-7; D unresolved. Between the trimmed V and J ends, which lost 0 bases and 0 bases, there was a span of 15 bases. The CDR3 length is 17 residues. Germline V gives CDR1 LGHNT, CDR2 FRNRAP. The CDR3 DNA is TGTGCTAGTGGTTTGGTATGGCGGCCGGAGAGCTCCTACGAGCAGTACTTC. It is translated as CASGLVWRPESSYEQYF.

The chain joins TRBV6-6 to TRBJ2-7; no clear D gene. The CDR3 consists of 12 residues. Trimming took 2 bases from V and 9 from J, leaving 11 bases between them. Per the germline V gene, CDR1 is MNHNY and CDR2 is SVGAGI (reference sequence). The CDR3 spells CASSYNVPGQYF. The CDR3 nucleotides are TGTGCCAGCAGTTACAACGTACCTGGGCAGTACTTC.

This clone showed up just a few times. The J gene is TRBJ2-3, the V gene TRBV13; perhaps TRBD1 as D (5 bases). V lost 5 bases and J 4 bases, leaving 13 bases between the germline ends. Germline V gives CDR1 PRHDT, CDR2 FYEKMQ (reference sequence). The CDR3 has 14 amino acids. The CDR3 nucleotides are TGTGCCAGCAGCGCCAGGGCTGTCGCAGATACGCAGTATTTT. It specifies CASSARAVADTQYF.

The chain couples TRBV19 to TRBJ1-2; the match to TRBD1 covers 8 bases. The CDR3 is 14 amino acids. Unmatched junction bases numbered 8, after V lost 3 bases and J lost 8 bases. The germline V gene has CDR1 LNHDA and CDR2 SQIVND (reference sequence). CDR3 region: CASSIHGQGLGYTF. For the CDR3, the DNA is TGTGCCAGTAGTATTCACGGACAGGGACTAGGCTACACCTTC.

The chain is built from TRBV5-6 and TRBJ2-1; 8 nucleotides align to TRBD1. This CDR3 spans 15 amino acids. J gave up 1 base and V 4 bases, and 4 bases lay outside the gene matches. The germline gives CDR1 SGHDT, CDR2 YYEEEE. CDR3 DNA: TGTGCCAGCAGCCTGGGGACAGGTTCCTACAATGAGCAGTTCTTC. Its protein is CASSLGTGSYNEQFF.

The genes are TRBV28 and TRBJ2-5; D uncertain. This CDR3 contains 13 residues. CDR1 and CDR2 from the germline V gene are MDHEN and SYDVKM. Trimming pared 6 bases from V and 2 bases from J, leaving 10 bases between. The CDR3 nucleotides are TGTGCCAGCAGCGGACCCAATCAAGAGACCCAGTACTTC. Translated: CASSGPNQETQYF.

In this sample, this clone turned up once. CDR3 nucleotides: TGTGCCAGCTCAAAAGGGACAGATCGGAATTCACCCCTCCACTTT. As protein: CASSKGTDRNSPLHF. V and J are TRBV18 and TRBJ1-6; 7 nucleotides line up with TRBD1. The CDR3 is made up of 15 amino acids. Germline-derived CDR1 and CDR2 are KGHSH and LQKENI. Unmatched junction bases numbered 8, after V lost 5 bases and J lost 7 bases.

V usage is TRBV7-2 and J usage is TRBJ2-5, with D perhaps TRBD1 (6 bases). Germline V lookup: CDR1 SGHTA, CDR2 FQGNSA. Deletions cut 4 bases from V and 1 base from J, with 13 bases between. This CDR3 is 15 amino acids long. CDR3 DNA sequence: TGTGCCAGCAGCTCGATAAACAGGGCCCAAGAGACCCAGTACTTC. This gives the protein CASSSINRAQETQYF.

This chain connects TRBV5-4 to TRBJ1-1; maybe TRBD1 (5 bases). Germline CDR1 and CDR2: SGHNT and YYREEE (reference sequence). Trimming took 4 bases from V and 2 from J, leaving 9 bases between them. The CDR3 covers 13 residues. CDR3 sequence reads: CASSRQSNTEAFF. The DNA for the CDR3 is TGTGCCAGCAGCCGACAGAGCAACACTGAAGCTTTCTTT.

This chain uses TRBV5-8 with TRBJ2-7; TRBD1 aligns across 9 bases. Trimming at V came to 5 bases and at J to 4 bases, leaving 10 bases not matched to a gene. Germline V gene data show CDR1 as SGHTS and CDR2 as YDEGEE. This CDR3 has 15 amino acids. Here the CDR3 reads CASREPGTGTYEQYF. The DNA of the CDR3 is TGTGCCAGCAGGGAGCCCGGGACAGGGACGTACGAGCAGTACTTC.